These T cell receptor beta chains were read from a single sample in a study of identical twins. One entry per CDR3 protein results from TCRdb running MiXCR on the 5' RACE reads. The repertoire holds a few hundred thousand distinct CDR3 sequences, with approximately 16% as singletons. This sample was also put to use in a study of yellow fever vaccine responses in identical twins.

Sequences were obtained from CD4+ T cells sorted from blood. Every receptor here comes from a woman aged 18-29 years in good health. CDR3s include the opening cysteine and the closing phenylalanine or tryptophan. The order of the fields is clone size, V gene, J gene, D gene, CDR3 protein, CDR3 DNA. A D gene is named only where the DNA matches it firmly. The size entry is marked missing in some rows and otherwise reads once, few, many or a size class.

few	TRBV6-1	TRBJ1-5	-	CASSDTGFSNQPQHF	TGTGCCAGCAGTGATACGGGGTTTAGCAATCAGCCCCAGCATTTT
-	TRBV5-1	TRBJ2-1	TRBD1	CASSQPDRGRVYNEQFF	TGCGCCAGCAGCCAACCGGACAGGGGGCGCGTCTACAATGAGCAGTTCTTC
-	TRBV20-1	TRBJ2-1	TRBD2	CSARPGTSGRAEQFF	TGCAGTGCTAGACCAGGGACTAGCGGGAGAGCTGAGCAGTTCTTC
few	TRBV7-9	TRBJ2-2	-	CEGQTNTGELFF	TGCGAAGGGCAGACTAACACCGGGGAGCTGTTTTTT
-	TRBV7-9	TRBJ2-1	TRBD2	CASSFVPSGCEQFF	TGTGCCAGCAGCTTTGTTCCTAGCGGGTGTGAGCAGTTCTTC
-	TRBV6-1	TRBJ2-3	TRBD2	CASSVQPPAGGHTDTQYF	TGTGCCAGCAGCGTACAACCTCCAGCGGGAGGGCACACAGATACGCAGTATTTT
few	TRBV2	TRBJ1-4	-	CASALHEKLFF	TGTGCCAGCGCCCTCCATGAAAAACTGTTTTTT
-	TRBV20-1	TRBJ1-4	-	CSARDLGGNNEKLFF	TGCAGTGCTAGAGATCTCGGGGGGAATAATGAAAAACTGTTTTTT
-	TRBV3-1	TRBJ2-2	-	CASSQEAGARELFF	TGTGCCAGCAGCCAAGAGGCGGGGGCGCGGGAGCTGTTTTTT
-	TRBV6-1	TRBJ2-1	TRBD2	CASSELKTGGPGEQFF	TGTGCCAGCAGTGAACTAAAGACGGGGGGGCCGGGTGAGCAGTTCTTC
-	TRBV6-5	TRBJ2-1	-	CDQTGRIGEQFF	TGTGACCAGACAGGAAGGATAGGGGAGCAGTTCTTC